This TCR beta chain was identified in a study of blood T cell repertoires in COVID-19. Study as a whole: COVID-19 samples collected from the United States, Italy and Spain covered acute and convalescent phases. PBMCs, B-cell-depleted T cells, or T cells were the source of the cDNA or gDNA that made up the material.

Germline V gene sequence: CDR1 SGHDT, CDR2 YYEEEE. V shed 3 bases and J 2 bases; nucleotides not matched to a gene: 2. This CDR3 region has 15 residues. Followed longitudinally, the Seattle patients had been enrolled during active infection. Authors' analysis steps: Estimation of nucleated cell counts relied on the amplification of reference gene primers. Clones were sequenced by immunoSEQ multiplex PCR, and TCRdb holds only the in-frame ones, with some missing. V, J and clone size derive from that table, while D and trimming were established from the DNA sequence. This sample has 250,000 to 350,000 clones, with around 84% found just once.

The TCR sequence derives from a human donor with COVID-19, enrolled during active disease. The donor label of this sample is uncertain. The genes are TRBV5-6 and TRBJ1-3; 10 positions match TRBD1. Sequencing input: peripheral blood. The DNA for the CDR3 is TGTGCCAGCAGCTGGGGGACAGGGGCTGGAAACACCATATATTTT. This sequence encodes CASSWGTGAGNTIYF.